This section outlines one TCR beta chain sequence together with its context. This sample was included in a study of blood T cell repertoires in COVID-19. Sequencing used immunoSEQ multiplex PCR; TCRdb keeps in-frame clones, though not all of them. This sample has 100,000 to 150,000 clones, with around four fifths found just once. CDR3 size: 17 residues. Per the germline V gene, CDR1 is MGHRA and CDR2 is YSYEKL. Between the trimmed V and J ends, which lost 0 bases and 2 bases, there was a span of 15 bases. The material sequenced was peripheral blood. V gene TRBV4-1 combines with J gene TRBJ2-3; tentative D call: TRBD2 (5 bases). The source is a man older than 75 with COVID-19, enrolled during active disease. CDR3 nucleotide sequence: TGCGCCAGCAGCCAAGAAGGAGCAGCGGCCGACACAGATACGCAGTATTTT. It codes for CASSQEGAAADTDTQYF.